Listed below are T cell receptor beta chains from one sample, sequenced in a study of blood T cells in healthy people across ages. TCRdb ran MiXCR on the 5' RACE reads and lists one entry per CDR3 protein. The sample lists about 1.1 million distinct CDR3 sequences; around two fifths were seen once. The sequenced sample consisted of blood. Receptors originate from a man aged 18 to 30 in good health. CDR3s include the opening cysteine and the closing phenylalanine or tryptophan. Fields, in order: J gene, V gene, CDR3 protein.

j_gene: TRBJ2-5
v_gene: TRBV6-6
CDR3aa: CASNQRETQYF

j_gene: TRBJ2-1
v_gene: TRBV28
CDR3aa: CASRIAGVSSYNEQFF

j_gene: TRBJ2-7
v_gene: TRBV6-2/TRBV6-3
CDR3aa: CASSLTEDFSYEQYF

j_gene: TRBJ1-4
v_gene: TRBV7-9
CDR3aa: CASRKGISGSTNAKLFF

j_gene: TRBJ1-2
v_gene: TRBV14
CDR3aa: CASSQDGTGRSYGYTF

j_gene: TRBJ2-7
v_gene: TRBV11-2
CDR3aa: CASSAGTGVDEQYF

j_gene: TRBJ2-5
v_gene: TRBV6-5
CDR3aa: CASRSIEKNNIQETQYF

j_gene: TRBJ2-7
v_gene: TRBV7-2
CDR3aa: CASSLGKAYEQYF

j_gene: TRBJ2-3
v_gene: TRBV12-3/TRBV12-4
CDR3aa: CASSAPPQGLTDTQYF

j_gene: TRBJ2-2
v_gene: TRBV20-1
CDR3aa: CSANKGGLTYTGELFF

j_gene: TRBJ2-1
v_gene: TRBV20-1
CDR3aa: CSALPRPNEQFF

j_gene: TRBJ1-3
v_gene: TRBV10-3
CDR3aa: CAISDPFIQVGSGNTIYF

j_gene: TRBJ2-5
v_gene: TRBV20-1
CDR3aa: CAPGSQETQYF

j_gene: TRBJ2-3
v_gene: TRBV12-3/TRBV12-4
CDR3aa: CASSLGGGHLGTQYF

j_gene: TRBJ1-6
v_gene: TRBV20-1
CDR3aa: CSASPSGNSPLHF

j_gene: TRBJ1-1
v_gene: TRBV12-3/TRBV12-4
CDR3aa: CASRVTGGQTEAFF

j_gene: TRBJ1-5
v_gene: TRBV14
CDR3aa: CASSQGKGGPQHF

j_gene: TRBJ1-6
v_gene: TRBV2
CDR3aa: CASRGPGQLNSPLHF

j_gene: TRBJ2-1
v_gene: TRBV6-2/TRBV6-3
CDR3aa: CASSYPSERVEQFF

j_gene: TRBJ1-2
v_gene: TRBV12-3/TRBV12-4
CDR3aa: CASSPRRGYGYTF

j_gene: TRBJ1-2
v_gene: TRBV7-6
CDR3aa: CASSLSGVGYTF

j_gene: .
v_gene: TRBV5-1
CDR3aa: CASSFIVAETQYF

j_gene: TRBJ2-1
v_gene: TRBV18
CDR3aa: CASSPRGLGSLDYNEQFF

j_gene: TRBJ2-3
v_gene: TRBV6-5
CDR3aa: CASGTGRGTDTQYF

j_gene: TRBJ1-5
v_gene: TRBV10-3
CDR3aa: CAISGGHSNQPQHF

j_gene: TRBJ2-2
v_gene: TRBV5-1
CDR3aa: CASSSGTTGELFF

j_gene: TRBJ2-1
v_gene: TRBV12-3/TRBV12-4
CDR3aa: CASSGLARGEQFF

j_gene: TRBJ2-3
v_gene: TRBV12-3/TRBV12-4
CDR3aa: CASTPYGGGGLDTQYF

j_gene: TRBJ2-1
v_gene: TRBV4-1
CDR3aa: CASSQDKLAGGFTSSYNEQFF

j_gene: TRBJ1-1
v_gene: TRBV5-1
CDR3aa: CASSELGEGLNTEAFF

j_gene: TRBJ2-5
v_gene: TRBV12-5
CDR3aa: CASGLVRTGGGTVETQYF

j_gene: TRBJ2-3
v_gene: TRBV18
CDR3aa: CASSPPIRSGADTQYF

j_gene: TRBJ1-1
v_gene: TRBV6-2/TRBV6-3
CDR3aa: CASTLSGYEAFF

j_gene: TRBJ2-2
v_gene: TRBV4-3
CDR3aa: CASSQDRLSSGELFF

j_gene: TRBJ1-5
v_gene: TRBV12-3/TRBV12-4
CDR3aa: CASSLSSGTGDQPQHF

j_gene: TRBJ2-5
v_gene: TRBV12-3/TRBV12-4
CDR3aa: CASRDSPRETQYF

j_gene: TRBJ1-6
v_gene: TRBV12-3/TRBV12-4
CDR3aa: CASSGSWSSPLHF

j_gene: TRBJ1-5
v_gene: TRBV4-1
CDR3aa: CASSITGASNQPQHF

j_gene: TRBJ1-6
v_gene: TRBV9
CDR3aa: CASSVGRGPNSPLHF

j_gene: TRBJ1-4
v_gene: TRBV20-1
CDR3aa: CSARDIWQGISTNEKLFF

j_gene: TRBJ2-7
v_gene: TRBV20-1
CDR3aa: CGTRAGYEQYF

j_gene: TRBJ2-1
v_gene: TRBV28
CDR3aa: CASSLDRVGLNEQFF

j_gene: TRBJ2-2
v_gene: TRBV6-2/TRBV6-3
CDR3aa: CATGQTLNTGELFF

j_gene: TRBJ2-7
v_gene: TRBV3-1
CDR3aa: CASSQPTVSYEQYF

j_gene: TRBJ2-5
v_gene: TRBV7-9
CDR3aa: CASSWTGGPETQYF

j_gene: TRBJ2-7
v_gene: TRBV2
CDR3aa: CASKRGQGAYNEQYF

j_gene: TRBJ2-7
v_gene: TRBV11-2
CDR3aa: CASSLDRDDEQYF

j_gene: TRBJ1-2
v_gene: TRBV2
CDR3aa: CASGGMNYGYTF

j_gene: TRBJ1-5
v_gene: TRBV6-6
CDR3aa: CASSRRSRRFIQPQHF

j_gene: TRBJ1-1
v_gene: TRBV6-1
CDR3aa: CASSALTGDTEAFF

j_gene: TRBJ2-4
v_gene: TRBV21-1
CDR3aa: CASSKVYEGRTGPKNIQYF

j_gene: TRBJ2-5
v_gene: TRBV12-3/TRBV12-4
CDR3aa: CASRFSGGAQEIQYF

j_gene: TRBJ1-6
v_gene: TRBV20-1
CDR3aa: CSARRYSDSPLHF